A single sample gave rise to the 17 T cell receptor beta chains below, sequenced in a study of OX40 agonist ivuxolimab in advanced cancers. Repertoires were generated with immunoSEQ multiplex PCR, while TCRdb's copy carries only in-frame clones and drops some. The data contain over 70,000 clones, roughly 80% of them seen just once; the ten biggest clones take up approximately 5%. The sequences come from CD4+ or CD8+ T cells sorted from blood, collected in a trial of the OX40 agonist ivuxolimab. These receptor sequences come from an adult with an advanced solid tumor such as melanoma, head and neck, liver or kidney cancer.

The chain links TRBV5-4 to TRBJ2-3; TRBD1 matches at 7 bases. The CDR3 sequence is 16 residues long. Germline-derived CDR1 and CDR2 are SGHNT and YYREEE (reference sequence). V lost 4 bases and J lost 2; bases outside the gene matches: 10. The CDR3 region is CASSRTGTEITDTQYF. CDR3 DNA: TGTGCCAGCAGCCGCACCGGGACAGAAATCACAGATACGCAGTATTTT.

J is TRBJ2-3 and V is TRBV18, with D unresolved. CDR3 length equals 14 residues. Trimming left V 0 bases short and J 1 base short, with 5 bases between. Germline V gene lookup returns CDR1 KGHSH and CDR2 LQKENI. The CDR3 region has the DNA TGTGCCAGCTCACCACCGGTCGGCACAGATACGCAGTATTTT. It yields the protein CASSPPVGTDTQYF.

The chain links TRBV5-1 to TRBJ2-5, with D possibly being TRBD2 (5 bases). There are 15 residues in the CDR3. V lost 0 bases and J lost 4, with 13 bases in between. Looked up from germline, CDR1 is SGHRS and CDR2 is YFSETQ. CDR3 sequence: CASSLGTPGVETQYF. CDR3 bases: TGCGCCAGCAGCTTGGGGACTCCCGGAGTAGAGACCCAGTACTTC.

CDR3 sequence reads: CASSDSGGLNTEAFF. The DNA of the CDR3 is TGCGCCAGCAGTGACTCAGGGGGCCTGAACACTGAAGCTTTCTTT. This chain joins TRBV10-1 and TRBJ1-1; 8 positions match TRBD1. V gave up 3 bases and J gave up 0 bases; unmatched junction bases: 3. CDR1 is WNHNN and CDR2 is SYGVQD in the germline V gene (reference sequence). The CDR3 spans 15 residues.

This sequence joins TRBV7-9 and TRBJ1-6; 10 bases line up with TRBD1. V lost 4 bases to trimming and J lost 9 bases; unmatched junction nucleotides: 3. Germline CDR1 SEHNR, CDR2 FQNEAQ (reference sequence). This CDR3 has 14 residues. The CDR3 coding sequence is TGTGCCAGCAGCTGGGGACAGGGGACTTCACCCCTCCACTTT. Protein: CASSWGQGTSPLHF.

This clone appeared once. The V call is TRBV10-3, the J call TRBJ1-5, with D maybe TRBD1 (5 bases). The CDR3 is 16 amino acids. Trimming cost V 3 bases and J 6 bases, with 18 bases left between them. The V gene's germline CDR1 is ENHRY and CDR2 SYGVKD. The CDR3 is CAISDGGPLGGQPQHF. CDR3 in DNA: TGTGCCATCAGTGACGGGGGTCCCTTGGGGGGTCAGCCCCAGCATTTT.

The rearrangement links TRBV5-1 to TRBJ2-3, with D tentatively TRBD2 (6 bases). The CDR3 is 14 amino acids. Between the trimmed V and J ends, which lost 0 bases and 4 bases, there was a span of 9 bases. Germline lookup yields CDR1 SGHRS and CDR2 YFSETQ. In DNA, the CDR3 is TGCGCCAGCAGCTTGGCGGGGGACGCAGATACGCAGTATTTT. Its translation is CASSLAGDADTQYF.

This clone was seen a handful of times. The chain recombines TRBV18 with TRBJ2-7, with 7 bases lining up with TRBD1. The V gene's germline CDR1 is KGHSH and CDR2 LQKENI. The length of the CDR3 is 14 residues. The V segment lost 2 bases and the J segment 7 bases; nucleotides outside the gene matches: 8. In nucleotides, the CDR3 is TGTGCCAGCTCACCAACAGGGGCGGGTTGGGAGCAGTACTTC. This codes for CASSPTGAGWEQYF.

This clone was detected a few times. The rearrangement joins TRBV6-6 to TRBJ2-1; 10 nucleotides line up with TRBD1. J gave up 3 bases and V 6 bases, and 8 bases lay outside the gene matches. The CDR3 covers 16 residues. Germline-derived CDR1 and CDR2 are MNHNY and SVGAGI (reference sequence). CDR3 in DNA: TGTGCCAGCAGCCCCGTGACAGGGGGCATCTACAATGAGCAGTTCTTC. As protein: CASSPVTGGIYNEQFF.

The CDR3 DNA reads as TGTGCCAGCAGCTTTGGACAGGGAATAGATACGCAGTATTTT. It encodes CASSFGQGIDTQYF. The chain has TRBV7-2 and TRBJ2-3, with 8 nucleotides matching TRBD1. The V gene's germline CDR1 is SGHTA and CDR2 FQGNSA. After removal of 3 bases from V and 5 bases from J, the junction contained 4 bases not matched to a gene. This CDR3 is built from 14 residues.

This sequence joins TRBV29-1 and TRBJ2-1, with 8 bases that match TRBD1. V was clipped by 6 bases and J by 10 bases; unmatched bases: 5. CDR1 is SQVTM and CDR2 is ANQGSEA in the germline V gene. The CDR3 consists of 11 residues. CDR3 in amino acids: CSVGQGREQFF. The CDR3 DNA is TGCAGCGTAGGACAGGGACGGGAGCAGTTCTTC.

The CDR3 DNA sequence: TGTGCCAGCAGCTTAATGGCAGGGGGGCAATCGGAGCAGTTCTTC. Its protein is CASSLMAGGQSEQFF. This sequence joins TRBV7-6 and TRBJ2-1, with D maybe TRBD1 (7 bases). CDR1 is SGHVS and CDR2 is FNYEAQ in the germline V gene. V was clipped by 2 bases and J by 10 bases, with 18 bases between them. This CDR3 contains 15 residues.

The V call is TRBV18, the J call TRBJ2-3; D possibly corresponds to TRBD1 (5 bases). Germline CDR1 and CDR2: KGHSH and LQKENI. V lost 5 bases and J 4 bases, leaving 16 bases between the germline ends. This CDR3 has 15 residues. CDR3 amino acids: CASSRTQGWSDTQYF. The CDR3 DNA is TGTGCCAGCTCAAGGACACAAGGATGGTCAGATACGCAGTATTTT. The whole variable domain, remainder taken from reference TRBV18 and TRBJ2-3, is NAGVMQNPRHLVRRRGQEARLRCSPMKGHSHVYWYRQLPEEGLKFMVYLQKENIIDESGMPKERFSAEFPKEGPSILRIQQVVRGDSAAYFCASSRTQGWSDTQYFGPGTRLTVL.

This sequence joins TRBV6-5 and TRBJ2-7; 8 bases are a match to TRBD1. The CDR3 runs 13 residues. The trim removed 6 bases at V and 2 bases at J, leaving 3 bases unmatched. From germline, CDR1 is MNHEY and CDR2 SVGAGI. The DNA of the CDR3 is TGTGCCAGCAGAACACAGGGGGCCTACGAGCAGTACTTC. This encodes CASRTQGAYEQYF.

The chain uses TRBV7-8 and TRBJ1-1, with a weak D call TRBD1 (6 bases). The V end lost 6 bases, the J end lost 2 bases, and 16 bases lay between the germline ends. From germline, CDR1 is SGHVS and CDR2 FQNEAQ. The CDR3 contains 15 residues. As DNA, the CDR3 is TGTGCCAGCAGGCCACCGACAGGAAGAAACACTGAAGCTTTCTTT. Amino acids: CASRPPTGRNTEAFF.

As regards this clone: The sample holds other DNA sequences that translate to the same CDR3. The chain recombines TRBV5-1 with TRBJ1-1, with D perhaps TRBD1 (5 bases). This CDR3 has 18 residues. V was shortened by 1 base and J by 1 base, with 20 bases between the two germline ends. In germline, CDR1 is SGHRS, CDR2 YFSETQ. CDR3 residues: CASSLYFGQRAPNTEAFF. For the CDR3, the DNA is TGCGCCAGCAGCTTGTACTTTGGACAACGAGCGCCGAACACTGAAGCTTTCTTT.

The V gene is TRBV20-1, the J gene TRBJ2-7; D is tentatively TRBD1 or TRBD2 (5 bases each). Deletions cut 5 bases from V and 4 bases from J, with 9 bases between. CDR3 length equals 11 residues. Germline V gene lookup returns CDR1 DFQATT and CDR2 SNEGSKA (reference sequence). The CDR3 nucleotides read TGCAGTGCTCTCAGGGAGTACGAGCAGTACTTC. Translated, it gives CSALREYEQYF.